Shown below are 3 T cell receptor beta chains from a single sample sequenced in a study of Ad26.COV2.S vaccination and SARS-CoV-2 variants. TCRdb's table, derived via immunoSEQ multiplex PCR, lists solely in-frame clones and lacks some. The sample lists about 180,000 clones; 70% to 90% were seen once. The input for sequencing was peripheral blood, taken after recovery from COVID-19. The receptors come from a human donor who had recovered from COVID-19.

The sample holds one count of this clone. The junction departs from germline at one end; a sequencing error may be responsible. The chain combines TRBV29-1 with TRBJ1-2; 8 bases map to TRBD1. This CDR3 region has 11 residues. Germline CDR1 is SQVTM and CDR2 is ANQGSEA. CDR3 nucleotide sequence: TGCAGCGTCGCGGACAGGGTGGGCTCCACCTTC. Encoded protein: CSVADRVGSTF.

CDR3 amino acids: CASSPRDRTPWGTGELFF. The DNA for the CDR3 is TGTGCCAGCTCACCACGAGACAGGACCCCCTGGGGCACCGGGGAGCTGTTTTTT. The chain is built from TRBV18 and TRBJ2-2; a possible D gene is TRBD1 (6 bases). With 1 base removed from V and 4 bases from J, the gap between germline ends came to 19 bases. The V gene's germline CDR1 is KGHSH and CDR2 LQKENI. The CDR3 runs 18 residues.

This clone was picked up one time. The chain recombines TRBV10-3 with TRBJ2-2; possibly TRBD1 for D (5 bases). This CDR3 has 14 amino acids. Trimming pared 4 bases from V and 1 base from J, leaving 7 bases between. The germline gives CDR1 ENHRY, CDR2 SYGVKD. The CDR3 loop is CAISVDRNTGELFF. The CDR3 bases are TGTGCCATCAGTGTAGACAGGAACACCGGGGAGCTGTTTTTT.